This entry describes one TCR beta chain. Its antigen remains undetermined. Per-base qualities were not stored, and no clone one base away is much larger. The receptor library was made with 5' RACE. TCRdb lists the instrument as Illumina HiSeq 2500. The second PCR ran for roughly 7 to 11 cycles and used a J-beta primer mix along with a sample-barcoded 5' primer. A template-switch 5' adaptor carrying 12 random nucleotides introduced a unique molecular identifier onto each TCR beta cDNA molecule. Each sample yielded at least 2.5 million CDR3-containing paired-end reads. First-strand cDNA was synthesized from all RNA with the Mint cDNA synthesis kit, primed by a TRBC-specific oligonucleotide. Following uracil-DNA glycosylase treatment, a first 18-cycle PCR with universal primers M1SS and BC2_uni_R was performed on all cDNA. Turning to the authors' computational methods: Each sample was normalized by randomly selecting 1 million high-quality reads, each carrying a distinct molecular identifier. Reads with shared molecular identifiers were discarded instead of being binned into consensus sequences. MiTCR, run with a Q25 quality threshold and the strictest error-elimination algorithm, handled CDR3 identification, clonotype clustering and error correction. A nonparametric unseen species model using Euler transformation provided a lower-bound estimate of total TCR beta diversity. The public reads were reprocessed in TCRdb via fastp at Q25 and MiXCR, keeping in-frame beta chains. Rows matching on CDR3 protein sequence are summarized as one entry with the most common DNA and genes. The V and J calls and clone size are TCRdb's, not the authors'. This sample lists about 1.5 million distinct CDR3 sequences; approximately 39% were detected once. The ten top clones hold under 5% of the sample.

CDR1 and CDR2 are read off the germline V gene as KGHDR and SFDVKD. Inclusive of the bounding cysteine and phenylalanine, the CDR3 is 12 residues long. The CDR3 DNA has 36 bases and is translated from base 1. The germline ends are 6 bases apart after V is trimmed by 4 bases and J by 4 bases. The roughly 42 donors, aged about 6 to 100 years, were systemically healthy Caucasian individuals from Russia. Approximately 9.3 milliliters of peripheral blood were drawn from each donor into EDTA-treated Vacutainer tubes. Ficoll-Paque density-gradient centrifugation was used to isolate PBMCs, with at least 6 million per sample. Trizol reagent was used to extract total RNA from the PBMCs, yielding at least 6 micrograms per sample. For every donor, an aliquot of PBMCs went through flow cytometry to measure the percentages of naive CD45RAhigh/CD27high T cells. This entry belongs to a study of blood T cells in healthy people across ages (dated by TCRdb to about 2015). Study-wide context: Template switching captured roughly one uniquely barcoded TCR beta cDNA molecule per two T cells in model experiments. To avoid experimental bias, donors of different ages were distributed randomly across sequencing lanes. The donors were divided into four age groups: young (average about 15 years), middle-aged (about 40), aged (approximately 64) and long-lived (roughly 88). Using deep sequencing normalized with unique cDNA molecular identifiers, the study measured how TCR beta repertoire diversity changes with age. Two additional independent replicas of 1 million unique cDNA reads from the same blood draw were analyzed for two donors (one aged 18 to 30 and one aged 80 or older).

The paper as a whole reports these results and caveats: Donor CMV infection status was unknown, potentially confounding age-related changes in expanded clonotypes. Observed TCR beta diversity per million T cells fell roughly linearly with age, and a significant reduction was already apparent by age roughly 40. Bulk unsorted PBMC profiling prevented conclusive comparison of naive and antigen-experienced compartments. The percentage of naive T cells measured by flow cytometry correlated strongly with observed TCR beta diversity. Estimates of total diversity based on one million sequenced T cells were regarded as lower bounds and as underestimates. The long-lived group showed more naive CD4+ T cells, fewer expanded clones and increased TCR diversity than the aged group, suggesting age selection.

Sequencing used blood. The V and J genes are TRBV24-1 and TRBJ2-5; no D gene call is confident. The sequence was collected from a woman under 30 in good health. The nucleotide sequence is TGTGCCACCAGTGAGGGTCTAGAGACCCAGTACTTC. This is translated as CATSEGLETQYF.